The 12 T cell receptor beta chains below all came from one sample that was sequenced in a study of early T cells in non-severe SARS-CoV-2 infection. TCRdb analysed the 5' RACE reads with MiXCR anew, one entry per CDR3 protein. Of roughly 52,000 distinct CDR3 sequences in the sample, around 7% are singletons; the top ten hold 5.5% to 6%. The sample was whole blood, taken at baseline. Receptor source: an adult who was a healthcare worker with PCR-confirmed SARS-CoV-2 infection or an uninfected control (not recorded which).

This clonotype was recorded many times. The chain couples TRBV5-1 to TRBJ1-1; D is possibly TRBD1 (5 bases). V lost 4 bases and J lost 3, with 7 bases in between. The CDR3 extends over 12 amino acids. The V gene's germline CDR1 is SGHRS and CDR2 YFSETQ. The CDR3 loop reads CASSTGHTEAFF. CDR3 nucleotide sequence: TGCGCCAGCAGCACGGGACACACTGAAGCTTTCTTT.

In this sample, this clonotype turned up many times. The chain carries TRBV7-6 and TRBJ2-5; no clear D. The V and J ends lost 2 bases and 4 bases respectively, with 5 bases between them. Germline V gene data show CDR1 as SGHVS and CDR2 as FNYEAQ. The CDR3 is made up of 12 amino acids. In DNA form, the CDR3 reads TGTGCCAGCAGCTTATTAAGAGAGACCCAGTACTTC. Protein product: CASSLLRETQYF.

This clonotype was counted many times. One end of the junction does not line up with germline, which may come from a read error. This CDR3 reads CASSQETPGTGGFSPLHF. CDR3 nucleotides: TGCGCCAGCAGTCAAGAAACTCCCGGGACAGGGGGGTTTTCACCCCTCCACTTT. The chain recombines TRBV4-3 with TRBJ1-6, with TRBD1 matching over 11 bases. This CDR3 has 18 amino acids. Per germline, CDR1 LGHNA and CDR2 YSLEER.

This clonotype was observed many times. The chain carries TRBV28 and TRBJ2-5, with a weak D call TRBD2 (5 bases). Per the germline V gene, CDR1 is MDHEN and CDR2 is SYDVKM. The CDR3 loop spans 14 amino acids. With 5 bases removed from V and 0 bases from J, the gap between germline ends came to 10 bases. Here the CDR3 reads CASSDQRYQETQYF. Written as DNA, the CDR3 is TGTGCCAGCAGTGATCAGCGGTACCAAGAGACCCAGTACTTC.

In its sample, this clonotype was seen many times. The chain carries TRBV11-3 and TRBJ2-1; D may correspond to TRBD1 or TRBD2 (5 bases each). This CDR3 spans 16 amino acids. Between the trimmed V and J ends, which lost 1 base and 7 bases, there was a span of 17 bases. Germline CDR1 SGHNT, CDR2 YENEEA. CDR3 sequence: CASSLGFRGLLNEQFF. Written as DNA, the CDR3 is TGTGCCAGCAGCTTAGGCTTCCGGGGCCTACTTAATGAGCAGTTCTTC.

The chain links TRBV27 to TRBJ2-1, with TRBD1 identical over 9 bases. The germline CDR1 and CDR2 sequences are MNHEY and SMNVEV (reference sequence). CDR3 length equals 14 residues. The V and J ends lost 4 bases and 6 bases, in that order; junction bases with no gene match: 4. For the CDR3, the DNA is TGTGCCAGCAGTTCCGGGACAGGGCCCAATGAGCAGTTCTTC. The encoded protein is CASSSGTGPNEQFF.

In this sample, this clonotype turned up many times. The CDR3 reads CASSLGSAKNIQYF. CDR3 coding DNA: TGTGCCAGCAGCTTGGGAAGCGCAAAAAACATTCAGTACTTC. This rearrangement joins TRBV7-8 to TRBJ2-4; no clear D gene. CDR1 is SGHVS, CDR2 FQNEAQ, per germline. CDR3 size: 14 residues. The germline V and J ends were trimmed by 3 bases and 4 bases, with 10 bases remaining between them.

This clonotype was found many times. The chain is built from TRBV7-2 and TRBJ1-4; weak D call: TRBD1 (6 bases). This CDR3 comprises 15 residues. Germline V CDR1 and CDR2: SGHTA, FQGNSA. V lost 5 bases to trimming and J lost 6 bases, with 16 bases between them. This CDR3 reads CASSLMGGADEKLFF. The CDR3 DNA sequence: TGTGCCAGCAGCCTAATGGGGGGCGCGGATGAAAAACTGTTTTTT.

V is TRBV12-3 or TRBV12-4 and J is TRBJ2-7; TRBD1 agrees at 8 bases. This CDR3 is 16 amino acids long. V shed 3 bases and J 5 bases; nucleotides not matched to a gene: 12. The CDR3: CASSLAPTGGLDEQYF. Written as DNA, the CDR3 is TGTGCCAGCAGTTTGGCCCCCACAGGGGGGCTCGACGAGCAGTACTTC.

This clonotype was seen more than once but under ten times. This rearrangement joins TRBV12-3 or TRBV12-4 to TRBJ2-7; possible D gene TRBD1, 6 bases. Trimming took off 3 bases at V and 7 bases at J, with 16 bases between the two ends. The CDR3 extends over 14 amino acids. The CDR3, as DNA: TGTGCCAGCAGTTTGACAGGCGGCGAAGGAGAGCAGTACTTC. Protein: CASSLTGGEGEQYF.

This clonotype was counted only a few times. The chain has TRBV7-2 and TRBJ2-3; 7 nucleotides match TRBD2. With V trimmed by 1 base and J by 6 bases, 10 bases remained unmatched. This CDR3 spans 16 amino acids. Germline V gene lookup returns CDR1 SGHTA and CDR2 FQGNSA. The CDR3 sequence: CASSLGEGGAADTQYF. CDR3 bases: TGTGCCAGCAGCTTAGGGGAGGGAGGGGCCGCGGATACGCAGTATTTT. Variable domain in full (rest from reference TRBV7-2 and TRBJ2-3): GAGVSQSPSNKVTEKGKDVELRCDPISGHTALYWYRQSLGQGLEFLIYFQGNSAPDKSGLPSDRFSAERTGGSVSTLTIQRTQQEDSAVYLCASSLGEGGAADTQYFGPGTRLTVL.

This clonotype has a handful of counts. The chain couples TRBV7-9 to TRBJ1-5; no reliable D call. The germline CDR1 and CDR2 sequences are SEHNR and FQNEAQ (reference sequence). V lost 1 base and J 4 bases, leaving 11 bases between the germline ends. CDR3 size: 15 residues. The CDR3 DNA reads TGTGCCAGCAGCTTAGGTTCCGGGTCGAATCAGCCCCAGCATTTT. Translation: CASSLGSGSNQPQHF. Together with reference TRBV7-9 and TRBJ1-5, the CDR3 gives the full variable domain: DTGVSQNPRHKITKRGQNVTFRCDPISEHNRLYWYRQTLGQGPEFLTYFQNEAQLEKSRLLSDRFSAERPKGSFSTLEIQRTEQGDSAMYLCASSLGSGSNQPQHFGDGTRLSIL.